This T cell receptor (beta chain) was retrieved from a study of blood T cells in healthy people across ages. This clonotype appeared once. Its target is not known. Whole-study findings and limits: Lack of knowledge of donor CMV status possibly confounded expanded clonotype changes. Diversity was estimated from one million T cells, and these estimates were considered underestimates.

Sample-barcoded 5' priming and a J-beta primer mix drove a second PCR of about 6 to 12 cycles. TCRdb analysed the 5' RACE reads with MiXCR anew, one entry per CDR3 protein. The repertoire consists of around 1.1 million distinct CDR3 sequences, with 30% to 40% occurring once and the leading ten covering around 14%. Germline CDR1 LGHNA, CDR2 YNFKEQ. The CDR3 sequence is 15 residues long. Trimming pared 0 bases from V and 1 base from J, leaving 7 bases between. V gene TRBV4-2 combines with J gene TRBJ2-4, with D hard to call. The sample taken for sequencing was blood. This clonotype was sampled from a man younger than 30 in good health. The CDR3 here is CASSQDEEAKNIQYF. In DNA form, the CDR3 reads TGTGCCAGCAGCCAAGATGAGGAGGCCAAAAACATTCAGTACTTC.